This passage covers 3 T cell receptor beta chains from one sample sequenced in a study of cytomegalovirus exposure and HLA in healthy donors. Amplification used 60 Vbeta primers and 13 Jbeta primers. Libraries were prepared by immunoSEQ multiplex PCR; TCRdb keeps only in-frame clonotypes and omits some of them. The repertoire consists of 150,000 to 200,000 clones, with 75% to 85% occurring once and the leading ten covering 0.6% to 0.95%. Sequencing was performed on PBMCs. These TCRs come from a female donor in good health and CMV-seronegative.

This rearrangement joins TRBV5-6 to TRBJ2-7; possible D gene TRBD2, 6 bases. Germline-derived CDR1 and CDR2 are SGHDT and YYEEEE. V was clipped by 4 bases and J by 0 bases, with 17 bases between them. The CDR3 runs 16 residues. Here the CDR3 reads CASSSTAGLYSYEQYF. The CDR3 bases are TGTGCCAGCAGCAGCACTGCGGGGCTCTACTCCTACGAGCAGTACTTC.

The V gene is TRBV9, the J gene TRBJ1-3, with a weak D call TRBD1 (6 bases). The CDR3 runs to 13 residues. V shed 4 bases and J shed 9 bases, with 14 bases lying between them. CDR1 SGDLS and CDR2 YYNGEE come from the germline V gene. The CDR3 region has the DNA TGTGCCAGCAGCCCACGGACAGCCAGCACCATATATTTT. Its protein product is CASSPRTASTIYF.

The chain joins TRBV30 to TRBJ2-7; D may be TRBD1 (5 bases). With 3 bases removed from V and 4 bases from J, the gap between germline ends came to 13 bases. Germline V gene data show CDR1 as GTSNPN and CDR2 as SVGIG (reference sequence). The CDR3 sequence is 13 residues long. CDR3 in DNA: TGTGCCTGGAGGGCGGCAGGGTATTACGAGCAGTACTTC. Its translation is CAWRAAGYYEQYF.